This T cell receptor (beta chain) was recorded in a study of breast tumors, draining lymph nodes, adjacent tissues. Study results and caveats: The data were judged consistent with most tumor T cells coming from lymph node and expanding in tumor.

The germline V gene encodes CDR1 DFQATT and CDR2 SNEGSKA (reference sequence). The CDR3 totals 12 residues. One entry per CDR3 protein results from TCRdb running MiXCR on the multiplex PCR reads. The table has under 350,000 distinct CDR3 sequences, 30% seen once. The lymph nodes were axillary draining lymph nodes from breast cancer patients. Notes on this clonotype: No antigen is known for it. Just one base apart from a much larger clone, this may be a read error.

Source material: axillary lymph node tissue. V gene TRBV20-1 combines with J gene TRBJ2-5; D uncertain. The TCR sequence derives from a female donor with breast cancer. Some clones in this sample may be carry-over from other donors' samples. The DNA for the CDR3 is TGCAGTGCTAGGCCGAGTAAGGAGACCCCGTACTTC. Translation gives CSARPSKETPYF.